The 10 T cell receptor beta chains listed next were all sequenced from one sample in a study of human T cells and chemical hapten exposure. Documented time point: patch test 1, 2 weeks after DPC sensitization. Noted treatment: therapeutic diphenylcyclopropenone sensitization with weekly scalp DPC. TCRdb reprocessed the RACE reads with MiXCR, giving one entry per CDR3 protein. The table lists 150,000 to 200,000 distinct CDR3 sequences, about 15% of them singletons. The sequences come from whole blood, collected in connection with sensitization to the hapten diphenylcyclopropenone (DPC). These receptors all come from a young woman with alopecia areata. Some clones in this sample may be carry-over from other donors' samples.

This chain uses TRBV20-1 with TRBJ2-7; D assignment may be TRBD1 or TRBD2 (5 bases each). CDR3 size: 14 residues. Trimming pared 5 bases from V and 6 bases from J, leaving 20 bases between. The germline V gene encodes CDR1 DFQATT and CDR2 SNEGSKA (reference sequence). Here the CDR3 reads CSAQPTGPGGEQYF. As DNA, the CDR3 is TGCAGTGCTCAACCTACAGGACCTGGGGGCGAGCAGTACTTC.

This clonotype has at least ten counts. The chain links TRBV12-3 or TRBV12-4 to TRBJ1-2; the D is unclear. CDR3 length equals 13 residues. V was trimmed by 3 bases and J by 2 bases, leaving 7 bases between them. The CDR3 DNA is TGTGCCAGCAGTTTGGACTTGAACTATGGCTACACCTTC. Translation: CASSLDLNYGYTF.

V is TRBV12-3 or TRBV12-4 and J is TRBJ2-3; weak D call: TRBD1 (5 bases). The length of the CDR3 is 16 residues. Between the trimmed V and J ends, which lost 6 bases and 0 bases, there was a span of 16 bases. Written as DNA, the CDR3 is TGTGCCAGCAGGGGGCTCGGGTCTTCTAGCACAGATACGCAGTATTTT. Encoded protein: CASRGLGSSSTDTQYF.

There are a few counts of this clonotype. This chain connects TRBV6-2 or TRBV6-3 to TRBJ2-7; TRBD1 aligns across 11 bases. V shed 0 bases, J shed 5 bases, and the junction held 6 bases outside the gene matches. The CDR3 contains 16 residues. Germline V gene data show CDR1 as MNHEY and CDR2 as SVGEGT. CDR3 in DNA: TGTGCCAGCAGTTACTCGCCGGGACAGGGGGGCCACGAGCAGTACTTC. Its translation: CASSYSPGQGGHEQYF.

The gene calls are TRBV7-8 and TRBJ1-6, with D maybe TRBD1 (6 bases). Looked up from germline, CDR1 is SGHVS and CDR2 is FQNEAQ. The V gene lost 7 bases and the J gene lost 7 bases, with 11 bases spanning the gap. The CDR3 is 13 amino acids. The CDR3 DNA is TGTGCCAGCACGGGGCAGGGGAATTCACCCCTCCACTTT. Its translation: CASTGQGNSPLHF.

The V gene is TRBV20-1, the J gene TRBJ2-5, with 12 nucleotides matching TRBD2. Germline assignment: CDR1 DFQATT and CDR2 SNEGSKA (reference sequence). Trimming removed 6 bases from V and 1 base from J; junction bases left unmatched: 6. The CDR3 is made up of 15 amino acids. The CDR3 sequence: CSARKTSGGQETQYF. CDR3 nucleotide sequence: TGCAGTGCGAGAAAGACTAGCGGGGGCCAAGAGACCCAGTACTTC.

This clonotype was found a few times. The rearrangement links TRBV7-2 to TRBJ2-3; D tentatively reads TRBD1 or TRBD2 (5 bases each). V gave up 5 bases and J gave up 6 bases, with 18 bases separating them. CDR3 length equals 15 residues. Germline assignment: CDR1 SGHTA and CDR2 FQGNSA. The CDR3 region has the DNA TGTGCCAGCAGCACCCGGGACCCCCAGGCGGATACGCAGTATTTT. Amino acids: CASSTRDPQADTQYF. The full variable domain, in which reference TRBV7-2 and TRBJ2-3 provide the parts outside the CDR3, is GAGVSQSPSNKVTEKGKDVELRCDPISGHTALYWYRQSLGQGLEFLIYFQGNSAPDKSGLPSDRFSAERTGGSVSTLTIQRTQQEDSAVYLCASSTRDPQADTQYFGPGTRLTVL.

V gene TRBV6-5 combines with J gene TRBJ1-1; tentative D call: TRBD1 (5 bases). The CDR3 has 16 residues. CDR1 and CDR2 from the germline V gene are MNHEY and SVGAGI. V shed 2 bases and J shed 5 bases, with 18 bases lying between them. The DNA of the CDR3 is TGTGCCAGCAGTTACGGACTGTGGCAGGGAGGTACTGAAGCTTTCTTT. Protein: CASSYGLWQGGTEAFF.

This clonotype occurred a few times. The chain is built from TRBV6-2 or TRBV6-3 and TRBJ1-5; D might be TRBD1 (6 bases). Trimming removed 4 bases at V and 12 bases at J, with 16 bases between. This CDR3 contains 13 residues. Per the germline V gene, CDR1 is MNHEY and CDR2 is SVGEGT. This chain's CDR3 is CASSSLGQRVQHF. The CDR3 DNA is TGTGCCAGCAGTTCCCTAGGACAGCGGGTCCAGCATTTT.

This clonotype was recorded a few times. This chain joins TRBV29-1 and TRBJ2-1; TRBD1 matches at 10 bases. The CDR3 consists of 15 residues. J was trimmed by 0 bases and V by 6 bases; bases with no gene match: 5. Germline lookup yields CDR1 SQVTM and CDR2 ANQGSEA. The CDR3 nucleotides are TGCAGCGTAGGGGACAGGGGATCCTCCTACAATGAGCAGTTCTTC. Its protein is CSVGDRGSSYNEQFF.